This passage covers 14 T cell receptor beta chains from one sample sequenced in a study of beta chain features in type 1 diabetes. General observations from the study: All four CD4+ subsets from Type 1 diabetes patients carried moderately but significantly shorter TCRB CDR3s.

The investigators reverse transcribed all of the isolated RNA, so they sequenced expressed TCRB transcripts. Sequencing was performed with immunoSEQ multiplex PCR; in TCRdb, only in-frame clones are kept and a portion is missing. The repertoire holds around 240,000 clones, 16% seen once, with about 0.092% in the top ten. These receptors have no known antigen. Material for sequencing was naive CD4+ T cells from blood. The receptors were sampled from a young man with type 1 diabetes.

This clone was observed a handful of times. This chain links TRBV7-9 with TRBJ2-7, with 7 positions matching TRBD2. Germline-derived CDR1 and CDR2 are SEHNR and FQNEAQ (reference sequence). CDR3 length: 14 amino acids. Unmatched junction bases numbered 8, after V lost 5 bases and J lost 4 bases. CDR3 in amino acids: CASSQGGLGYEQYF. The CDR3 coding sequence is TGTGCCAGCAGCCAGGGAGGGCTGGGTTACGAGCAGTACTTC. Based on the CDR3 plus reference TRBV7-9 and TRBJ2-7, the full variable domain is DTGVSQNPRHKITKRGQNVTFRCDPISEHNRLYWYRQTLGQGPEFLTYFQNEAQLEKSRLLSDRFSAERPKGSFSTLEIQRTEQGDSAMYLCASSQGGLGYEQYFGPGTRLTVT.

This clone was found a few times. V is TRBV5-1 and J is TRBJ2-7; weak D call: TRBD2 (5 bases). CDR1 is SGHRS and CDR2 is YFSETQ in the germline V gene. V was shortened by 4 bases and J by 5 bases, with 16 bases between the two germline ends. CDR3 size: 14 residues. The CDR3 sequence: CASSTARASDEQYF. CDR3 bases: TGCGCCAGCAGCACGGCGAGGGCTTCGGACGAGCAGTACTTC.

This clone was observed a handful of times. The chain joins TRBV29-1 to TRBJ1-1, with D hard to call. Germline CDR1 is SQVTM and CDR2 is ANQGSEA. This CDR3 region has 13 residues. Trimming cost V 7 bases and J 2 bases, with 14 bases left between them. CDR3 coding DNA: TGCAGCGGGGAAGGACGGACTAACACTGAAGCTTTCTTT. This gives the protein CSGEGRTNTEAFF.

Of note for this clone: The identical CDR3 is also encoded by other nucleotide sequences in the sample. The gene calls are TRBV9 and TRBJ2-3; D unresolved. V lost 0 bases to trimming and J lost 3 bases, with 5 bases between them. Germline CDR1 reads SGDLS; CDR2 reads YYNGEE. This CDR3 contains 13 residues. In DNA form, the CDR3 reads TGTGCCAGCAGCGTAGTACCGACAGATACGCAGTATTTT. Residues: CASSVVPTDTQYF.

The rearrangement uses TRBV4-3 and TRBJ2-5, with 10 bases matching TRBD1. Germline V gene lookup returns CDR1 LGHNA and CDR2 YSLEER. This CDR3 contains 15 residues. The J segment lost 2 bases and the V segment lost 4 bases, leaving 4 bases of the junction unmatched. The DNA of the CDR3 is TGCGCCAGCAGCCCTAGGGACAGGGGACAAGAGACCCAGTACTTC. Amino acids: CASSPRDRGQETQYF.

Concerning this clone itself: This CDR3 is also generated by other DNA sequences in the sample. V and J are TRBV30 and TRBJ2-7; D gene unclear. This CDR3 contains 11 residues. Per germline, CDR1 GTSNPN and CDR2 SVGIG (reference sequence). V was shortened by 0 bases and J by 4 bases, with 4 bases between the two germline ends. CDR3 protein: CAWSVRYEQYF. Here the CDR3 DNA reads TGTGCCTGGAGTGTACGTTACGAGCAGTACTTC. The full variable domain, with the rest looked up from reference TRBV30 and TRBJ2-7, is SQTIHQWPATLVQPVGSPLSLECTVEGTSNPNLYWYRQAAGRGLQLLFYSVGIGQISSEVPQNLSASRPQDRQFILSSKKLLLSDSGFYLCAWSVRYEQYFGPGTRLTVT.

This clone appeared a few times. V gene TRBV19 combines with J gene TRBJ2-1; D is uncertain. The V gene lost 3 bases and the J gene lost 6 bases, with 15 bases spanning the gap. There are 15 residues in the CDR3. Germline V gives CDR1 LNHDA, CDR2 SQIVND (reference sequence). CDR3: CASSISGSYFNEQFF. The DNA for the CDR3 is TGTGCCAGTAGTATTAGTGGTAGCTACTTCAATGAGCAGTTCTTC.

This chain uses TRBV4-3 with TRBJ2-5; weak D call: TRBD2 (5 bases). The CDR3 is made up of 16 amino acids. V lost 2 bases and J lost 2, with 15 bases in between. The germline V gene has CDR1 LGHNA and CDR2 YSLEER. CDR3 amino acids: CASSQNSHGSQETQYF. In DNA form, the CDR3 reads TGCGCCAGCAGCCAAAATAGTCATGGGAGTCAAGAGACCCAGTACTTC.

About this clone itself: The same CDR3 can be traced to other DNA sequences in this sample. The chain employs TRBV9 and TRBJ2-7; 8 bases are shared with TRBD1. With 4 bases clipped from V and 1 base from J, the junction kept 7 bases outside the gene matches. From germline, CDR1 is SGDLS and CDR2 YYNGEE. The CDR3 runs 15 residues. The CDR3 sequence is CASSPRTGSSYEQYF. CDR3 DNA sequence: TGTGCCAGCAGCCCCCGGACAGGGAGTTCCTACGAGCAGTACTTC.

V usage is TRBV29-1 and J usage is TRBJ1-2, with 10 bases that match TRBD1. CDR1 and CDR2 from the germline V gene are SQVTM and ANQGSEA. The CDR3 length is 13 residues. J lost 5 bases, V lost 7 bases, and 7 bases had no gene match. The CDR3: CSAVGQGRYGYTF. The DNA of the CDR3 is TGCAGCGCCGTGGGACAGGGGCGGTATGGCTACACCTTC. Full variable domain (outside the CDR3, taken from reference TRBV29-1 and TRBJ1-2): SAVISQKPSRDICQRGTSLTIQCQVDSQVTMMFWYRQQPGQSLTLIATANQGSEATYESGFVIDKFPISRPNLTFSTLTVSNMSPEDSSIYLCSAVGQGRYGYTFGSGTRLTVV.

A few counts support this clone. This chain links TRBV5-1 with TRBJ2-1; D not certain. Germline CDR1 is SGHRS and CDR2 is YFSETQ. The CDR3 runs 14 residues. Trimming removed 0 bases from V and 6 bases from J, with 10 bases in between. CDR3 sequence: CASSLAATINEQFF. The CDR3 coding sequence is TGCGCCAGCAGCTTGGCCGCGACCATCAATGAGCAGTTCTTC.

This clone was counted between two and nine times. The chain combines TRBV4-3 with TRBJ2-1; TRBD2 might be the D (5 bases). The CDR3 runs 14 residues. Between the trimmed V and J ends, which lost 4 bases and 0 bases, there was a span of 7 bases. The V gene's germline CDR1 is LGHNA and CDR2 YSLEER. Here the CDR3 DNA reads TGCGCCAGCAGCCGCGGGCCCTCCTACAATGAGCAGTTCTTC. It translates to CASSRGPSYNEQFF.

This clone was found a few times. CDR3 loop: CASNLEWSNQPQHF. The DNA for the CDR3 is TGTGCCAGCAACCTTGAGTGGAGCAATCAGCCCCAGCATTTT. The chain uses TRBV2 and TRBJ1-5; D ambiguous. V lost 7 bases and J lost 1, with 11 bases in between. There are 14 residues in the CDR3. CDR1 is SNHLY and CDR2 is FYNNEI in the germline V gene. The whole variable domain, filled in from reference TRBV2 and TRBJ1-5, reads EPEVTQTPSHQVTQMGQEVILRCVPISNHLYFYWYRQILGQKVEFLVSFYNNEISEKSEIFDDQFSVERPDGSNFTLKIRSTKLEDSAMYFCASNLEWSNQPQHFGDGTRLSIL.

This clone showed up just a few times. V and J are TRBV2 and TRBJ2-1, with D uncertain. This CDR3 contains 11 residues. V was pared by 6 bases and J by 4 bases, with 4 bases between. Per germline, CDR1 SNHLY and CDR2 FYNNEI. The CDR3 loop is CASSLYNEQFF. The CDR3, as DNA: TGTGCCAGCAGCCTATACAATGAGCAGTTCTTC.